The rows below give T cell receptor beta chains drawn from one sample of a study of radiation and T cells in renal cell carcinoma. Some clones are missing from TCRdb's copy, which holds only in-frame ones; the method was immunoSEQ multiplex PCR. Among under 200,000 clones listed, about 88% were seen once. The sequenced sample was blood, obtained from a patient whose treatment included radiotherapy and nephrectomy. Every receptor here comes from a woman between 45 and 65 years old with renal cell carcinoma. Each CDR3 is given with its conserved first and last residue. A D gene is named only where the DNA matches it firmly. The size field is filled for only some rows; it gives once, few, many or a size class.

J gene: TRBJ2-7
clone size: .
V gene: TRBV5-8
D gene: .
CDR3 DNA: TGTGCCAGCGACTCCTATATGAGGGGGGAATACGAGCAGTACTTC
CDR3 protein: CASDSYMRGEYEQYF

J gene: TRBJ1-1
clone size: .
V gene: TRBV9
D gene: .
CDR3 DNA: TGTGCCAGCAGCGTGGCAGGGACGGACACTGAAGCTTTCTTT
CDR3 protein: CASSVAGTDTEAFF

J gene: TRBJ1-2
clone size: few
V gene: TRBV11-2
D gene: .
CDR3 DNA: TGTGCCAGCAGGACACTTTATGGCTACACCTTC
CDR3 protein: CASRTLYGYTF

J gene: TRBJ1-2
clone size: .
V gene: TRBV19
D gene: .
CDR3 DNA: TGTGCCACTTTAAGCGTGAACTATGGCTACACCTTC
CDR3 protein: CATLSVNYGYTF

J gene: TRBJ1-1
clone size: few
V gene: TRBV2
D gene: .
CDR3 DNA: TGTGCCAGCAGTGAAGGGGGGCTGACAGCTTTCTTT
CDR3 protein: CASSEGGLTAFF

J gene: TRBJ2-3
clone size: .
V gene: TRBV6-5
D gene: .
CDR3 DNA: TGTGCCAGCAGTTTGACAGGATCCAGGATAGATACGCAGTATTTT
CDR3 protein: CASSLTGSRIDTQYF

J gene: TRBJ2-6
clone size: .
V gene: TRBV10-2
D gene: .
CDR3 DNA: TGCGCCAGCCGGGACCCCCCGAGTCTCCAATCTGGGGCCAACGTCCTGACTTTC
CDR3 protein: CASRDPPSLQSGANVLTF

J gene: TRBJ1-4
clone size: .
V gene: TRBV7-9
D gene: .
CDR3 DNA: TGTGCCAGCAGCTTAGGGGGTATCTCCGGTGCAACTAATGAAAAACTGTTTTTT
CDR3 protein: CASSLGGISGATNEKLFF

J gene: TRBJ1-2
clone size: once
V gene: TRBV2
D gene: .
CDR3 DNA: TGTGCCAGCAGGGGACAAAACTATGGCTACACCTTC
CDR3 protein: CASRGQNYGYTF

J gene: TRBJ1-1
clone size: .
V gene: TRBV6-5
D gene: .
CDR3 DNA: TGTGCCAGCATGGTGGGACGTGCGGGGGCGCGAGCTTTCTTT
CDR3 protein: CASMVGRAGARAFF

J gene: TRBJ2-1
clone size: .
V gene: TRBV2
D gene: .
CDR3 DNA: TGTGCCAGCAGTTACCCAAATCTAGGCTCCTACAATGAGCAGTTCTTC
CDR3 protein: CASSYPNLGSYNEQFF

J gene: TRBJ1-4
clone size: .
V gene: TRBV13
D gene: .
CDR3 DNA: TGTGCCAGCAGCTTATCCTGGGTTTCGGGGGAAAAACTGTTTTTT
CDR3 protein: CASSLSWVSGEKLFF

J gene: TRBJ1-1
clone size: .
V gene: TRBV5-1
D gene: .
CDR3 DNA: TGCGCCAGCAGCAGCAGGGAATCGGACACTGAAGCTTTCTTT
CDR3 protein: CASSSRESDTEAFF

J gene: TRBJ2-5
clone size: .
V gene: TRBV7-3
D gene: .
CDR3 DNA: TGTGCCAGCAGCTTAACGGGGATAGGAACAGAGACCCAGTACTTC
CDR3 protein: CASSLTGIGTETQYF

J gene: TRBJ2-1
clone size: .
V gene: TRBV29-1
D gene: TRBD1
CDR3 DNA: TGCAGCGTTACCGGACAGGGCTCCTACAATGAGCAGTTCTTC
CDR3 protein: CSVTGQGSYNEQFF

J gene: TRBJ1-5
clone size: .
V gene: TRBV18
D gene: .
CDR3 DNA: TGTGCCAGCTCGCCCCGGGACTTTCAGGTCAATCAGCCCCAGCATTTT
CDR3 protein: CASSPRDFQVNQPQHF

J gene: TRBJ1-1
clone size: .
V gene: TRBV2
D gene: .
CDR3 DNA: TGTGCCAGCAGTGCAGGGGCAGATGCTTTCTTT
CDR3 protein: CASSAGADAFF

J gene: TRBJ2-2
clone size: .
V gene: TRBV5-3
D gene: .
CDR3 DNA: TGTGCCAGAAGCTGGGGGGACAACCCGAACACCGGGGAGCTGTTTTTT
CDR3 protein: CARSWGDNPNTGELFF

J gene: TRBJ2-7
clone size: .
V gene: TRBV7-9
D gene: .
CDR3 DNA: TGTGCCAGCAGCCGTGAGGTAGACGAGCAGTACTTC
CDR3 protein: CASSREVDEQYF

J gene: TRBJ2-5
clone size: once
V gene: TRBV5-4
D gene: .
CDR3 DNA: TGTGCCAGCAGCTTTAGGGGGACAGAGACCCAGTACTTC
CDR3 protein: CASSFRGTETQYF

J gene: TRBJ2-7
clone size: once
V gene: TRBV7-2
D gene: TRBD1
CDR3 DNA: TGTGCCAGCAGCTTAAACAGGGGGACCGAGCAGTACTTC
CDR3 protein: CASSLNRGTEQYF

J gene: TRBJ2-1
clone size: .
V gene: TRBV19
D gene: .
CDR3 DNA: TGTGCCAGTAGGGCCGGGACAACGTACAATGAGCAGTTCTTC
CDR3 protein: CASRAGTTYNEQFF

J gene: TRBJ1-2
clone size: many
V gene: TRBV11-2
D gene: .
CDR3 DNA: TGTGCCAGCAGCTTAGATCGGGTCCTCAACTATGGCTACACCTTC
CDR3 protein: CASSLDRVLNYGYTF

J gene: TRBJ1-4
clone size: .
V gene: TRBV5-1
D gene: TRBD1
CDR3 DNA: TGCGCCAGCAGCTTTACCGGGACAGGGGGTCAGAAACTGTTTTTT
CDR3 protein: CASSFTGTGGQKLFF

J gene: TRBJ1-1
clone size: .
V gene: TRBV2
D gene: .
CDR3 DNA: TGTGCCAGCTTCGACGGGACTGAAGCTTTCTTT
CDR3 protein: CASFDGTEAFF

J gene: TRBJ2-3
clone size: .
V gene: TRBV18
D gene: TRBD2
CDR3 DNA: TGTGCCAGCTCATCAAGCGGGGTGAGCACAGATACGCAGTATTTT
CDR3 protein: CASSSSGVSTDTQYF

J gene: TRBJ1-1
clone size: .
V gene: TRBV5-4
D gene: .
CDR3 DNA: TGTGCCAGCAGCTCCCTAGGGGACCCAATGAACACTGAAGCTTTCTTT
CDR3 protein: CASSSLGDPMNTEAFF

J gene: TRBJ1-2
clone size: .
V gene: TRBV5-1
D gene: TRBD1
CDR3 DNA: TGCGCCAGCCGACAGGGGAACTATGGCTACACCTTC
CDR3 protein: CASRQGNYGYTF

J gene: TRBJ2-5
clone size: .
V gene: TRBV7-9
D gene: .
CDR3 DNA: TGTGCCAGCAGCTTAATGGTGGGCGAGACCCAGTACTTC
CDR3 protein: CASSLMVGETQYF

J gene: TRBJ1-2
clone size: .
V gene: TRBV6-6
D gene: TRBD1
CDR3 DNA: TGTGCCAGCAGTGTGGTTGCAGGGGGCAGTGGCTACACCTTC
CDR3 protein: CASSVVAGGSGYTF

J gene: TRBJ1-1
clone size: .
V gene: TRBV6-5
D gene: TRBD1
CDR3 DNA: TGTGCCAGCAGTTACACCGGGACAGCGGGTACTGAAGCTTTCTTT
CDR3 protein: CASSYTGTAGTEAFF

J gene: TRBJ1-2
clone size: .
V gene: TRBV4-1
D gene: TRBD1
CDR3 DNA: TGCGCCAGCAGCCAGGGACAGGGGAGCCAGCTTGGCGGCTACACCTTC
CDR3 protein: CASSQGQGSQLGGYTF

J gene: TRBJ1-5
clone size: .
V gene: TRBV15
D gene: .
CDR3 DNA: TGTGCCACCAGCAGAGATTCAGGGTTTCAACAGCCCCAGCATTTT
CDR3 protein: CATSRDSGFQQPQHF

J gene: TRBJ2-1
clone size: .
V gene: TRBV19
D gene: TRBD1
CDR3 DNA: TGTGCCAGTAGAGACAGGGCCTCCTACAATGAGCAGTTCTTC
CDR3 protein: CASRDRASYNEQFF

J gene: TRBJ1-1
clone size: .
V gene: TRBV12-2
D gene: .
CDR3 DNA: TGTGCAAGTCGCTTTCTACCCACGAGGAGGGGACGAAGGGGGTACACTGAAGCTTTCTTT
CDR3 protein: CASRFLPTRRGRRGYTEAFF

J gene: TRBJ1-4
clone size: .
V gene: TRBV5-1
D gene: .
CDR3 DNA: TGCGCCAGCAGTCCCCTTACTGCAACTAATGAAAAACTGTTTTTT
CDR3 protein: CASSPLTATNEKLFF

J gene: TRBJ1-1
clone size: few
V gene: TRBV13
D gene: .
CDR3 DNA: TGTGCCAGCAGCTTAGGAGATGGGACTGAAGCTTTCTTT
CDR3 protein: CASSLGDGTEAFF

J gene: TRBJ1-3
clone size: .
V gene: TRBV7-8
D gene: .
CDR3 DNA: TGTGCCAGCAGCCCGCGACTGTTCTCTGGAAACACCATATATTTT
CDR3 protein: CASSPRLFSGNTIYF

J gene: TRBJ1-2
clone size: .
V gene: TRBV19
D gene: .
CDR3 DNA: TGTGCCACCCTCGGGACTCTCTATGGCTACACCTTC
CDR3 protein: CATLGTLYGYTF

J gene: TRBJ2-2
clone size: .
V gene: TRBV6-5
D gene: .
CDR3 DNA: TGTGCCAGCAGTTACGGGCGGTCGAACACCGGGGAGCTGTTTTTT
CDR3 protein: CASSYGRSNTGELFF

J gene: TRBJ2-3
clone size: .
V gene: TRBV13
D gene: TRBD2
CDR3 DNA: TGTGCCAGCAGCTTTAATCCGCTAGCGGGGGTGGGCACGCAGTATTTT
CDR3 protein: CASSFNPLAGVGTQYF

J gene: TRBJ1-6
clone size: .
V gene: TRBV4-3
D gene: .
CDR3 DNA: TGCGCCAGCAGCCAAGACAGGGAGGGCTCACCCCTCCACTTT
CDR3 protein: CASSQDREGSPLHF

J gene: TRBJ2-7
clone size: .
V gene: TRBV5-4
D gene: TRBD1
CDR3 DNA: TGTGCCAGCAGCTTGGGACAACAGGGGGCCATCTACGAGCAGTACTTC
CDR3 protein: CASSLGQQGAIYEQYF

J gene: TRBJ2-1
clone size: .
V gene: TRBV9
D gene: TRBD2
CDR3 DNA: TGTGCCAGCAGCGTTTTGGGGCTAGCGGAATACAATGAGCAGTTCTTC
CDR3 protein: CASSVLGLAEYNEQFF

J gene: TRBJ1-2
clone size: .
V gene: TRBV10-3
D gene: TRBD1
CDR3 DNA: TGTGCCATCACCGGGACAGGGGGCGATGGCTACACCTTC
CDR3 protein: CAITGTGGDGYTF

J gene: TRBJ2-5
clone size: few
V gene: TRBV6-6
D gene: TRBD2
CDR3 DNA: TGTGCCAGCAGCAGCACTAGCGGGGTCGAAAAGACCCAGTACTTC
CDR3 protein: CASSSTSGVEKTQYF

J gene: TRBJ2-1
clone size: .
V gene: TRBV5-6
D gene: TRBD2
CDR3 DNA: TGTGCCAGCAGCCAGTTCACTAGCGGGGTTTACAATGAGCAGTTCTTC
CDR3 protein: CASSQFTSGVYNEQFF

J gene: TRBJ1-1
clone size: .
V gene: TRBV5-6
D gene: .
CDR3 DNA: TGTGCCAGCACCGAGAAGGGGGGGAGCACTGAAGCTTTCTTT
CDR3 protein: CASTEKGGSTEAFF

J gene: TRBJ2-1
clone size: few
V gene: TRBV27
D gene: TRBD2
CDR3 DNA: TGTGCCAGCAGTTTACGAGCGGGGTACTCCTACAATGAGCAGTTCTTC
CDR3 protein: CASSLRAGYSYNEQFF

J gene: TRBJ2-3
clone size: .
V gene: TRBV19
D gene: .
CDR3 DNA: TGTGCCAGTAGTATCGGTGTCTTCAAAGATACGCAGTATTTT
CDR3 protein: CASSIGVFKDTQYF

J gene: TRBJ2-5
clone size: once
V gene: TRBV14
D gene: .
CDR3 DNA: TGTGCCAGCAGCCAAGGACCGGGGGCCCGAGGGGGAGAGACCCAGTACTTC
CDR3 protein: CASSQGPGARGGETQYF

J gene: TRBJ2-7
clone size: .
V gene: TRBV11-2
D gene: .
CDR3 DNA: TGTGCCAGCAGCTTATCGGACAGCTCCTACGAGCAGTACTTC
CDR3 protein: CASSLSDSSYEQYF

J gene: TRBJ2-3
clone size: once
V gene: TRBV30
D gene: TRBD2
CDR3 DNA: TGTGCCTGGAGTCCGATGGGACTAGCTGGGAAATATACGCAGTATTTT
CDR3 protein: CAWSPMGLAGKYTQYF

J gene: TRBJ1-1
clone size: .
V gene: TRBV20-1
D gene: TRBD1
CDR3 DNA: TGCAGTGCTCCCAGGGACAGGGAAGCTTTCTTT
CDR3 protein: CSAPRDREAFF

J gene: TRBJ1-1
clone size: .
V gene: TRBV19
D gene: .
CDR3 DNA: TGTGCCAGTATGGGGGGGCCTTCGAACACTGAAGCTTTCTTT
CDR3 protein: CASMGGPSNTEAFF

J gene: TRBJ1-2
clone size: .
V gene: TRBV18
D gene: .
CDR3 DNA: TGTGCCAGCTCACCGAGGGAGCACGATGGCTACACCTTC
CDR3 protein: CASSPREHDGYTF

J gene: TRBJ2-7
clone size: .
V gene: TRBV30
D gene: TRBD1
CDR3 DNA: TGTGCCTGGAGTGTACGGACAGGGGACGAGCAGTACTTC
CDR3 protein: CAWSVRTGDEQYF